This T cell receptor (beta chain) originates from a study of T cell changes during pregnancy in multiple sclerosis. TCRdb's table, derived via immunoSEQ multiplex PCR, lists solely in-frame clones and lacks some. The sample shows tens of thousands of clones, approximately 89% of them seen only once. The sequencing here drew on CD8+ T cells from peripheral blood mononuclear cells, taken in the second trimester of pregnancy. The sequence came from a female donor with multiple sclerosis, enrolled in a pregnancy study.

The chain's CDR3 is CASSKGTVDLPGELFF. The DNA for the CDR3 is TGTGCCAGTAGTAAAGGGACAGTCGATCTACCAGGGGAGCTGTTTTTT. The chain carries TRBV19 and TRBJ2-2; 7 bases are a match to TRBD1. Unmatched junction bases numbered 13, after V lost 4 bases and J lost 8 bases. The CDR3 has 16 amino acids. Germline loops: CDR1 LNHDA, CDR2 SQIVND (reference sequence).